A single sample gave rise to the 18 T cell receptor beta chains below, sequenced in a study of graft-versus-host responses after intestinal transplantation. Graft-derived tissue was subjected to processing to liberate intraepithelial and lamina propria lymphocytes. Generated by immunoSEQ multiplex PCR, the TCRdb table keeps only in-frame clones and is missing some. The sample lists roughly 36,000 clones, roughly 87% occurring once. The source was ileum tissue, collected about 28 weeks after intestinal transplant. The receptors derive from a human patient who received an intestinal transplant, so some T cells may come from the graft donor.

This chain links TRBV5-1 with TRBJ2-2, with 7 bases aligning to TRBD1. Germline lookup yields CDR1 SGHRS and CDR2 YFSETQ. V shed 1 base, J shed 6 bases, and the junction held 3 bases outside the gene matches. The CDR3 runs to 14 residues. The CDR3 coding sequence is TGCGCCAGCAGCTTGAGGGGGCTTGCCGGGGAGCTGTTTTTT. The encoded protein is CASSLRGLAGELFF.

The chain employs TRBV11-1 and TRBJ1-1; no clear D. Trimming removed 6 bases at V and 5 bases at J, with 7 bases between. The CDR3 has 11 amino acids. CDR1 is SGHAT and CDR2 is FQDESV in the germline V gene (reference sequence). CDR3 in DNA: TGTGCCAGCAGTTTCGGGACTGAAGCTTTCTTT. Protein: CASSFGTEAFF. Variable domain in full (rest from reference TRBV11-1 and TRBJ1-1): EAEVAQSPRYKITEKSQAVAFWCDPISGHATLYWYRQILGQGPELLVQFQDESVVDDSQLPKDRFSAERLKGVDSTLKIQPAELGDSAMYLCASSFGTEAFFGQGTRLTVV.

The rearrangement joins TRBV2 to TRBJ2-3; 8 bases fit TRBD2. V was pared by 6 bases and J by 2 bases, with 4 bases of the junction left unmatched. There are 14 residues in the CDR3. The germline V gene encodes CDR1 SNHLY and CDR2 FYNNEI. In nucleotides, the CDR3 is TGTGCCAGCAGGGCGGGAGGACTCACAGATACGCAGTATTTT. Translation gives CASRAGGLTDTQYF.

The rearrangement uses TRBV6-1 and TRBJ2-7, with D unresolved. Trimming cost V 2 bases and J 4 bases, with 12 bases left between them. CDR3 length: 14 residues. CDR1 and CDR2 (germline): MNHNS, SASEGT. CDR3 residues: CASSESFSSYEQYF. CDR3 bases: TGTGCCAGCAGTGAAAGCTTCTCCTCTTACGAGCAGTACTTC.

The chain links TRBV6-1 to TRBJ2-5; D possibly corresponds to TRBD2 (6 bases). Germline V gene data show CDR1 as MNHNS and CDR2 as SASEGT. The CDR3 runs 13 residues. The germline V and J ends were trimmed by 10 bases and 0 bases, with 12 bases remaining between them. CDR3 sequence: CATTGVYQETQYF. In DNA, the CDR3 is TGTGCCACTACGGGGGTGTACCAAGAGACCCAGTACTTC.

The chain is built from TRBV4-1 and TRBJ2-7, with 8 bases fitting TRBD1. The CDR3 covers 15 residues. In germline, CDR1 is MGHRA, CDR2 YSYEKL. The J segment lost 5 bases and the V segment lost 1 base, leaving 7 bases of the junction unmatched. The CDR3 loop is CASSQAPDRDNEQYF. CDR3 bases: TGCGCCAGCAGCCAAGCCCCGGACAGGGATAACGAGCAGTACTTC.

The chain uses TRBV5-1 and TRBJ2-7; TRBD1 might be the D (6 bases). Germline lookup yields CDR1 SGHRS and CDR2 YFSETQ. The CDR3 sequence is 15 residues long. The V gene lost 4 bases and the J gene lost 2 bases, with 16 bases spanning the gap. This CDR3 is CASSPGVGATYEQYF. CDR3 nucleotides: TGCGCCAGCAGCCCCGGCGTGGGGGCGACCTACGAGCAGTACTTC. Looking up the rest from reference TRBV5-1 and TRBJ2-7 gives the full variable domain: KAGVTQTPRYLIKTRGQQVTLSCSPISGHRSVSWYQQTPGQGLQFLFEYFSETQRNKGNFPGRFSGRQFSNSRSEMNVSTLELGDSALYLCASSPGVGATYEQYFGPGTRLTVT.

The rearrangement links TRBV7-8 to TRBJ2-1; TRBD2 agrees at 7 bases. The V gene end was trimmed by 4 bases and the J gene end by 8 bases; junction bases not matched to a gene: 11. This CDR3 comprises 15 residues. Germline V gene sequence: CDR1 SGHVS, CDR2 FQNEAQ. The CDR3 sequence: CASSSDSGAGDEQFF. The CDR3 DNA sequence: TGTGCCAGCAGCTCCGACAGCGGGGCGGGGGATGAGCAGTTCTTC.

V usage is TRBV28 and J usage is TRBJ2-1; D possibly matches TRBD1 or TRBD2 (6 bases each). Per the germline V gene, CDR1 is MDHEN and CDR2 is SYDVKM. The CDR3 has 19 residues. Trimming removed 8 bases from V and 1 base from J, with 27 bases in between. This CDR3 is CASPPQRTGGAVSYNEQFF. The CDR3 coding sequence is TGTGCCAGCCCCCCCCAACGTACCGGGGGCGCCGTGTCCTACAATGAGCAGTTCTTC. Based on the CDR3 plus reference TRBV28 and TRBJ2-1, the full variable domain is DVKVTQSSRYLVKRTGEKVFLECVQDMDHENMFWYRQDPGLGLRLIYFSYDVKMKEKGDIPEGYSVSREKKERFSLILESASTNQTSMYLCASPPQRTGGAVSYNEQFFGPGTRLTVL.

This CDR3 is CASSRWDKRELLDEQYF. The CDR3 DNA is TGTGCCAGCAGCCGCTGGGACAAGCGGGAACTTTTGGACGAGCAGTACTTC. This chain links TRBV11-2 with TRBJ2-5, with D perhaps matching TRBD2 (7 bases). The J call is uncertain, as TRBJ2-7 better fits the DNA end. This CDR3 is 17 amino acids long. Germline assignment: CDR1 SGHAT and CDR2 FQNNGV.

The CDR3 spells CASSRLFTDTQYF. The CDR3 DNA follows: TGTGCCAGTAGCAGACTTTTCACAGATACGCAGTATTTT. The rearrangement joins TRBV19 to TRBJ2-3; no clear D gene. This CDR3 has 13 residues. Trimming shortened V by 6 bases and J by 2 bases, and 9 bases separated the two germline ends. CDR1 and CDR2 (germline): LNHDA, SQIVND (reference sequence).

The CDR3 loop reads CASSLTKQGSGELFF. Written as DNA, the CDR3 is TGTGCCAGCAGCCTCACCAAACAGGGGAGTGGGGAGCTGTTTTTT. The rearrangement uses TRBV7-2 and TRBJ2-2, with 7 positions matching TRBD1. The CDR3 contains 15 residues. J was trimmed by 8 bases and V by 5 bases; bases with no gene match: 11. CDR1 SGHTA and CDR2 FQGNSA come from the germline V gene.

This chain connects TRBV28 to TRBJ2-3, with no clear D. CDR1 and CDR2 from the germline V gene are MDHEN and SYDVKM. With 5 bases removed from V and 4 bases from J, the gap between germline ends came to 4 bases. CDR3 length equals 11 residues. This CDR3 is CASSMADTQYF. In nucleotides, the CDR3 is TGTGCCAGCAGTATGGCAGATACGCAGTATTTT. The variable domain in full, with the rest retrieved from reference TRBV28 and TRBJ2-3, is DVKVTQSSRYLVKRTGEKVFLECVQDMDHENMFWYRQDPGLGLRLIYFSYDVKMKEKGDIPEGYSVSREKKERFSLILESASTNQTSMYLCASSMADTQYFGPGTRLTVL.

The genes are TRBV6-5 and TRBJ2-1; D gene uncertain. V shed 3 bases and J shed 6 bases, with 15 bases lying between them. CDR3 length: 15 amino acids. Germline V gene lookup returns CDR1 MNHEY and CDR2 SVGAGI. The chain's CDR3 is CASSYRSRASNEQFF. CDR3 sequence (DNA): TGTGCCAGCAGTTATCGGTCTAGGGCTAGCAATGAGCAGTTCTTC.

This clone was recorded once. This sequence joins TRBV4-2 and TRBJ1-1; D gene ambiguous. CDR1 is LGHNA and CDR2 is YNFKEQ in the germline V gene. V lost 6 bases to trimming and J lost 0 bases, with 8 bases between them. CDR3 length: 13 residues. DNA for the CDR3: TGTGCCAGCAGGGCCAACTTGAACACTGAAGCTTTCTTT. Its translation: CASRANLNTEAFF.

V gene TRBV5-6 combines with J gene TRBJ2-7, with 7 bases matching TRBD2. The V segment lost 4 bases and the J segment 6 bases; nucleotides outside the gene matches: 13. Germline CDR1 reads SGHDT; CDR2 reads YYEEEE. CDR3 size: 15 residues. The chain's CDR3 is CASSPWGGSTFEQYF. The DNA for the CDR3 is TGTGCCAGCAGCCCGTGGGGGGGGTCGACCTTCGAGCAGTACTTC.

The chain couples TRBV18 to TRBJ2-7, with 8 bases fitting TRBD2. CDR3 length: 13 amino acids. Looked up from germline, CDR1 is KGHSH and CDR2 is LQKENI. Trimming removed 2 bases from V and 7 bases from J; junction bases left unmatched: 4. CDR3: CASSPVTSGEQYF. CDR3 in DNA: TGTGCCAGCTCACCAGTTACTAGCGGAGAGCAGTACTTC.

The chain employs TRBV5-1 and TRBJ1-5; D ambiguous. CDR1 is SGHRS and CDR2 is YFSETQ in the germline V gene. V was cut by 0 bases and J by 0 bases, with 10 bases left in between. The CDR3 is 16 amino acids. The CDR3 spells CASSLDGDFSNQPQHF. The CDR3 region has the DNA TGCGCCAGCAGCTTGGATGGGGATTTTAGCAATCAGCCCCAGCATTTT.